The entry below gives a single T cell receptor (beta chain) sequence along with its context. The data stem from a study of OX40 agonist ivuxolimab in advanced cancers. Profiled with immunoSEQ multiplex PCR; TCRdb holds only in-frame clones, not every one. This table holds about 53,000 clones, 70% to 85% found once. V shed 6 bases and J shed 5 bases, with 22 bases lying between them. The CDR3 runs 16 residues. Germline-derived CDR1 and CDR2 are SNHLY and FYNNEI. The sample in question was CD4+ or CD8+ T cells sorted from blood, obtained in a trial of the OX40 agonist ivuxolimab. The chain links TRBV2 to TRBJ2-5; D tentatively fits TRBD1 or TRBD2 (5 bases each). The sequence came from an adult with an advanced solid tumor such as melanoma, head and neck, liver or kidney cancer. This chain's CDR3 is CASRVSGTAFIETQYF. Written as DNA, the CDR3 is TGTGCCAGCAGGGTCTCCGGGACGGCTTTTATCGAGACCCAGTACTTC.